This T cell receptor (beta chain) was sequenced in a study of blood T cells in healthy people across ages. Primed by a sample-barcoded 5' primer and a J-beta primer mix, a second PCR proceeded for 7 to 11 cycles. Every sample returned 3 million or more CDR3-containing paired-end reads. TCRdb used MiXCR to reprocess the 5' RACE reads, holding one entry per CDR3 protein. This sample has roughly 1.6 million distinct CDR3 sequences, with 34% found just once. The origin of this receptor is a woman aged 30 to 39 in good health. What was sequenced was blood.

The CDR3 loop is CASSETGQRSYNEQFF. The CDR3 bases are TGTGCCAGCAGTGAAACGGGACAGAGATCGTACAATGAGCAGTTCTTC. The V gene is TRBV25-1, the J gene TRBJ2-1, with 7 bases matching TRBD1. This CDR3 region has 16 residues. J lost 4 bases, V lost 2 bases, and 8 bases had no gene match. The germline V gene has CDR1 MGHDK and CDR2 SYGVNS.